This TCR beta chain was recovered during a study of shared T cell receptors in the human thymus. CDR1 LGHNA and CDR2 YSLEER come from the germline V gene. The V gene end was trimmed by 1 base and the J gene end by 1 base; junction bases not matched to a gene: 11. This CDR3 comprises 18 residues. Measured with immunoSEQ multiplex PCR; TCRdb has only the in-frame clones, and not every one. The sample yields 600,000 or so clones, more than 75% seen once. This clone was seen only once. This sample was shared with a second study, whose subject was human thymus T cells. This second study says: Corrective cardiac surgery supplied the resected thymus tissue. Seemingly biased V and J gene usage marked thymic and blood repertoires. Thymic repertoires from unrelated individuals overlapped highly, related research reported.

Source material: thymocytes. This TCR was sampled from a boy under two years old with a congenital heart defect. This chain connects TRBV4-3 to TRBJ1-1; TRBD1 agrees at 8 bases. The chain's CDR3 is CASSQVFRGRLGNTEAFF. CDR3 coding DNA: TGCGCCAGCAGCCAAGTCTTCAGGGGGCGCCTGGGGAACACTGAAGCTTTCTTT.